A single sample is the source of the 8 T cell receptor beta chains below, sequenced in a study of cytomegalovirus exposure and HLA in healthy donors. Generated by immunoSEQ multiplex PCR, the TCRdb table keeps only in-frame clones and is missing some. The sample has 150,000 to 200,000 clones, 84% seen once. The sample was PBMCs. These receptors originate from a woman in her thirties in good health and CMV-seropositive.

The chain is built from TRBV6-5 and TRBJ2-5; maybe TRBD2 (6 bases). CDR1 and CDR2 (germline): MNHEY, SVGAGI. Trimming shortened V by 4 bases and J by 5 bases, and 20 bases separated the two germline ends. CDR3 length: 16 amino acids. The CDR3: CASSSSGVEGWETQYF. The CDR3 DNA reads TGTGCCAGCAGTTCCTCCGGGGTGGAGGGCTGGGAGACCCAGTACTTC.

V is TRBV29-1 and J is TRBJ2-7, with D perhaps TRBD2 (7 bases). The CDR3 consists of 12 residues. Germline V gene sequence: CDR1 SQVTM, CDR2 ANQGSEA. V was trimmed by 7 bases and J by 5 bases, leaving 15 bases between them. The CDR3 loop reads CSAEGGFNEQYF. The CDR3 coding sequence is TGCAGCGCCGAGGGGGGGTTCAACGAGCAGTACTTC.

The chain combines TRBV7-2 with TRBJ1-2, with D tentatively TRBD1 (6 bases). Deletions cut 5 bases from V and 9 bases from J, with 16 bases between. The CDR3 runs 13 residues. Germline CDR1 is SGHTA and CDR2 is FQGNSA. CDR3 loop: CASSIDRTGSYTF. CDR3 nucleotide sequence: TGTGCCAGCAGCATAGACAGGACGGGTAGCTACACCTTC.

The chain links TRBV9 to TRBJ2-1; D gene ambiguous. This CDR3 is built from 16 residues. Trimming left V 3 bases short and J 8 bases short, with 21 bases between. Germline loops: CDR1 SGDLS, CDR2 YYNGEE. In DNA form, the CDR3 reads TGTGCCAGCAGCGCGGGTCTCCACAAAGCTTTTCATGAGCAGTTCTTC. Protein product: CASSAGLHKAFHEQFF. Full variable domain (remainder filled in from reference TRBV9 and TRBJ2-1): DSGVTQTPKHLITATGQRVTLRCSPRSGDLSVYWYQQSLDQGLQFLIQYYNGEERAKGNILERFSAQQFPDLHSELNLSSLELGDSALYFCASSAGLHKAFHEQFFGPGTRLTVL.

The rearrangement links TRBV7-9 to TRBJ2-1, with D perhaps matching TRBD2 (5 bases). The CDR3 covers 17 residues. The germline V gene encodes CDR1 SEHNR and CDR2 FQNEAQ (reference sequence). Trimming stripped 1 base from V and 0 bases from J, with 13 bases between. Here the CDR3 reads CASSLGAGLASYNEQFF. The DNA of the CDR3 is TGTGCCAGCAGCTTAGGGGCCGGGCTAGCCTCCTACAATGAGCAGTTCTTC.

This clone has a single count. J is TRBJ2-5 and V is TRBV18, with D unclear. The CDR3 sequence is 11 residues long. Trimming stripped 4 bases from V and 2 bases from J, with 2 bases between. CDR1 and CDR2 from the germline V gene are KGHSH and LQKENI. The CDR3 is CASSLQETQYF. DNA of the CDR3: TGTGCCAGCTCACTACAAGAGACCCAGTACTTC. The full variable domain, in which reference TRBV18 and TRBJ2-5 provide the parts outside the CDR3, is NAGVMQNPRHLVRRRGQEARLRCSPMKGHSHVYWYRQLPEEGLKFMVYLQKENIIDESGMPKERFSAEFPKEGPSILRIQQVVRGDSAAYFCASSLQETQYFGPGTRLLVL.

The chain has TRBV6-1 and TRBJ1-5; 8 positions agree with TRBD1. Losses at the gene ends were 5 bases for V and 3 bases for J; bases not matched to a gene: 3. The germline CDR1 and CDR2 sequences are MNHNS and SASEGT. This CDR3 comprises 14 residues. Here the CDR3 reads CASSKDRVNQPQHF. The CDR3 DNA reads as TGTGCCAGCAGTAAGGACAGGGTCAATCAGCCCCAGCATTTT.

CDR3 residues: CASSEQRSYYEQYF. CDR3 nucleotides: TGTGCCAGCAGTGAGCAGAGGAGTTACTACGAGCAGTACTTC. V usage is TRBV2 and J usage is TRBJ2-7; D gene unclear. CDR3 length: 14 residues. Germline V gene sequence: CDR1 SNHLY, CDR2 FYNNEI. Between the trimmed V and J ends, which lost 3 bases and 3 bases, there was a span of 12 bases.